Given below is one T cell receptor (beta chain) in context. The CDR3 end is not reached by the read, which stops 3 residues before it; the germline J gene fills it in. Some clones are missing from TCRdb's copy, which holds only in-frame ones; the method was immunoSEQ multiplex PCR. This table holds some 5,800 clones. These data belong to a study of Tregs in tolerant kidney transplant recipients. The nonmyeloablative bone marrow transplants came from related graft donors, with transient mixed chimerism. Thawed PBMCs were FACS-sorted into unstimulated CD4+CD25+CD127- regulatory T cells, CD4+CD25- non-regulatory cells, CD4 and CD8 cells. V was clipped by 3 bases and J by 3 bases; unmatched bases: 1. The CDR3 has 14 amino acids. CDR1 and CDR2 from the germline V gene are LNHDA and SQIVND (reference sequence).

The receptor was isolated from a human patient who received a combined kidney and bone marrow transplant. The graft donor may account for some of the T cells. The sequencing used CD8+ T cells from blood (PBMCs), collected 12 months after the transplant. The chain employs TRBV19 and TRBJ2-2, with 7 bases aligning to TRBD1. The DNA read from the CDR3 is TGTGCCAGTAGTATTGGGACAGACACCGGGGAG. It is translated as CASSIGTDTGE. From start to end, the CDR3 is CASSIGTDTGELFF.